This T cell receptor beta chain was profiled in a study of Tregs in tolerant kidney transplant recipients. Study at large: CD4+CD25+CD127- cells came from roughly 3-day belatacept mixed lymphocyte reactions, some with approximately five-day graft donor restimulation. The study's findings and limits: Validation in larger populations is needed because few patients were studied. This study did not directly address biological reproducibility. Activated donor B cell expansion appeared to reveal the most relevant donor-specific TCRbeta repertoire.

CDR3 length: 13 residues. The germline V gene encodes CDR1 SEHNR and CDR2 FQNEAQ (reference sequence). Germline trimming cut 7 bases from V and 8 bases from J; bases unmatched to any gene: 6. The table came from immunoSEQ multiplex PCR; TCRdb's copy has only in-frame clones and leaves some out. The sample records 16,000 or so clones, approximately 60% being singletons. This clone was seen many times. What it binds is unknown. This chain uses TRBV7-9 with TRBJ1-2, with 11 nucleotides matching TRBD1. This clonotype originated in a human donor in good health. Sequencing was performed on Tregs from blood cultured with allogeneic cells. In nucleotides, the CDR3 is TGTGCCAGCACGGACAGGGGGCCGGTGGGCTACACCTTC. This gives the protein CASTDRGPVGYTF.